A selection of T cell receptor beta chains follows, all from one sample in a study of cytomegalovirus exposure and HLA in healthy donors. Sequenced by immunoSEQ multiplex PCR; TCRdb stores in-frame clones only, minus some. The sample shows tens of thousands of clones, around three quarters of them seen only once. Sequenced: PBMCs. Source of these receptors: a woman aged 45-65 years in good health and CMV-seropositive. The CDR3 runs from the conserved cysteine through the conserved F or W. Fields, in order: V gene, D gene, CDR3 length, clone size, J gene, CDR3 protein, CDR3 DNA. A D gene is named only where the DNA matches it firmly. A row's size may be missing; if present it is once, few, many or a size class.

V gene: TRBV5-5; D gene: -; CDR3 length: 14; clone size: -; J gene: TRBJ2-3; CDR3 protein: CASSLVGTTDTQYF; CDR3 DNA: TGTGCCAGCAGCTTAGTAGGGACTACAGATACGCAGTATTTT
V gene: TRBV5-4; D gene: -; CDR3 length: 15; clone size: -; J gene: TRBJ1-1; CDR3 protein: CASSLFSRSGVEAFF; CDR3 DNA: TGTGCCAGCAGCTTGTTTAGTCGGTCGGGGGTTGAAGCTTTCTTT
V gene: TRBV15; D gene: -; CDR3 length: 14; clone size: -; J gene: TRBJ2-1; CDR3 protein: CATSIARSYNEQFF; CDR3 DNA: TGTGCCACCAGCATTGCTCGGTCCTACAATGAGCAGTTCTTC
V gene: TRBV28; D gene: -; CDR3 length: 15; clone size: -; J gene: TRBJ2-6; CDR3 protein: CASSSLQAGANVLTF; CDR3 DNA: TGTGCCAGCAGTTCACTCCAAGCTGGGGCCAACGTCCTGACTTTC
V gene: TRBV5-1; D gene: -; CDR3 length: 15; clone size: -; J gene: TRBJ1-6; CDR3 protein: CASSDDQGRNSPLHF; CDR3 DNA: TGCGCCAGCAGCGACGACCAGGGAAGAAATTCACCCCTCCACTTT
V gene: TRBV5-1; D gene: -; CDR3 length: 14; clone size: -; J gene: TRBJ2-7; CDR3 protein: CASSLSPSSYEQYF; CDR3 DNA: TGCGCCAGCAGCTTGAGTCCTAGCTCCTACGAGCAGTACTTC
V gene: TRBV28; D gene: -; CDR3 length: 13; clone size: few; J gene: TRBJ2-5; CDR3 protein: CASSFLYQETQYF; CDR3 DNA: TGTGCCAGCAGTTTCCTGTACCAAGAGACCCAGTACTTC
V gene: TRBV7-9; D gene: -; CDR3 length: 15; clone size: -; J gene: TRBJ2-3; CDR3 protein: CASSLAGVLGDTQYF; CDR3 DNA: TGTGCCAGCAGCTTAGCGGGAGTCTTAGGAGATACGCAGTATTTT
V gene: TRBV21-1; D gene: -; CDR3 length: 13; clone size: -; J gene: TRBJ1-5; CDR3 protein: CASSVNGNQPQHF; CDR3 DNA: TGTGCCAGCAGCGTTAATGGCAATCAGCCCCAGCATTTT
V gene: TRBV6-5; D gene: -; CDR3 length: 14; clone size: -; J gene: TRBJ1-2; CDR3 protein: CASGKLGANYGYTF; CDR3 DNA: TGTGCCAGCGGGAAGTTGGGAGCTAACTATGGCTACACCTTC
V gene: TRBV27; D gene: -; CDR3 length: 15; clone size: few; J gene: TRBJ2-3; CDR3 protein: CASSFRGRGTDTQYF; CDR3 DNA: TGTGCCAGCAGTTTTAGGGGCCGGGGCACAGATACGCAGTATTTT
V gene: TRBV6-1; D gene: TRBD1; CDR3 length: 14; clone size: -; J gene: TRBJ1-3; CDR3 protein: CASKETGAGNTIYF; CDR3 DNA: TGTGCCAGCAAAGAGACAGGGGCTGGAAACACCATATATTTT
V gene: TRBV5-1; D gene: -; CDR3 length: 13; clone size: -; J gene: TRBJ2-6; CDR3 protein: CASSFTGANVLTF; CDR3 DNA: TGCGCCAGCAGCTTTACTGGGGCCAACGTCCTGACTTTC
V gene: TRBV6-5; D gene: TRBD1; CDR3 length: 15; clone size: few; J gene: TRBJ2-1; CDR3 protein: CASSRTGGSYNEQFF; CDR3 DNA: TGTGCCAGCAGTCGTACAGGGGGCTCCTACAATGAGCAGTTCTTC
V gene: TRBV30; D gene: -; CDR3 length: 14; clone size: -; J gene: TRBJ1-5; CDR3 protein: CAWSEGSGNQPQHF; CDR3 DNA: TGTGCCTGGAGTGAAGGTTCCGGGAATCAGCCCCAGCATTTT
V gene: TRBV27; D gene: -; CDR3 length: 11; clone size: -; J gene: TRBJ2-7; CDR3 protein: CASSLGYEQYF; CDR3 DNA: TGTGCCAGCAGTTTGGGCTACGAGCAGTACTTC
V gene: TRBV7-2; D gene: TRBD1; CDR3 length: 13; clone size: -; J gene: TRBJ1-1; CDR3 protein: CASSRTGATEAFF; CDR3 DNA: TGTGCCAGCAGCCGGACAGGGGCCACTGAAGCTTTCTTT
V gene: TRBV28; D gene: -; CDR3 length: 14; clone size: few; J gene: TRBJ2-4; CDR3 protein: CASSLRLAKNIQYF; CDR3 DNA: TGTGCCAGCAGCCTAAGATTAGCCAAAAACATTCAGTACTTC
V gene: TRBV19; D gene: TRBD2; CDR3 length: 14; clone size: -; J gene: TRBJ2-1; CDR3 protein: CASSTQLAGHEQFF; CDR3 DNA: TGTGCCAGTAGTACCCAGCTAGCGGGCCATGAGCAGTTCTTC
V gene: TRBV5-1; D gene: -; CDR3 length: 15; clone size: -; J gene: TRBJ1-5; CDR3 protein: CASSPTGGNDQPQHF; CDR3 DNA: TGCGCCAGCAGCCCCACCGGGGGGAACGATCAGCCCCAGCATTTT
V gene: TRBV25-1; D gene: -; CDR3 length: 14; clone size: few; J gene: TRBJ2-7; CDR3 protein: CASTESGRDYEQYF; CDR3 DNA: TGTGCCAGCACCGAATCAGGCAGAGACTACGAGCAGTACTTC
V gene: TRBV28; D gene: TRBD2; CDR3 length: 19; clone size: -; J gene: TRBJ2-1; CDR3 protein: CASSLMSLKRERGYNEQFF; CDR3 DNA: TGTGCCAGCAGTTTAATGTCCCTAAAGCGGGAGAGGGGGTACAATGAGCAGTTCTTC
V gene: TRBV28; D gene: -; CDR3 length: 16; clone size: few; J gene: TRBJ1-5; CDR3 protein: CASSLRRRQFAQPQHF; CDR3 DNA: TGTGCCAGCAGTCTCCGTAGACGACAGTTCGCTCAGCCCCAGCATTTT
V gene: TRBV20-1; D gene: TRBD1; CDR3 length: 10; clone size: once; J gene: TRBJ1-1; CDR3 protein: CRAGGTEAFF; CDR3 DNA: TGCAGGGCAGGGGGAACTGAAGCTTTCTTT
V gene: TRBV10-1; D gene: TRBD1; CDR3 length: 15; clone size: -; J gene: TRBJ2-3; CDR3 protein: CASGQDRGPGDTQYF; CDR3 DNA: TGCGCCAGCGGTCAAGACAGGGGCCCCGGGGATACGCAGTATTTT
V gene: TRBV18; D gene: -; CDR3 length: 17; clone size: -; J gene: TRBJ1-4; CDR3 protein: CASSPATGYATNEKLFF; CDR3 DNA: TGTGCCAGCTCACCAGCAACAGGTTATGCAACTAATGAAAAACTGTTTTTT
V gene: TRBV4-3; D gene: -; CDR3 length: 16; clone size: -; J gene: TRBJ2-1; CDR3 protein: CASSQDRDWWEGEQFF; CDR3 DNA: TGCGCCAGCAGCCAAGATCGGGACTGGTGGGAAGGGGAGCAGTTCTTC
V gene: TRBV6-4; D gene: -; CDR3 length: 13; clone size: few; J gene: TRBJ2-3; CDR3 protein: CASSARIPDTQYF; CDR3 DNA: TGTGCCAGCAGTGCCAGGATCCCGGATACGCAGTATTTT
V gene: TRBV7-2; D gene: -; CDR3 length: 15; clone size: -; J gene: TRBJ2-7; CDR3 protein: CASSQEVQGTYEQYF; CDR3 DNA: TGTGCCAGCAGCCAGGAAGTACAGGGAACCTACGAGCAGTACTTC
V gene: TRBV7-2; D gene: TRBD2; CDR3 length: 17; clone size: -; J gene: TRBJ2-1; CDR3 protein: CASSFGSGRGSYNEQFF; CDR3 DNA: TGTGCCAGCAGCTTTGGGAGCGGGAGAGGATCCTACAATGAGCAGTTCTTC
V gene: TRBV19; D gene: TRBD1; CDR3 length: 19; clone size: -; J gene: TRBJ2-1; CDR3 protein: CASSTPRGGLQNPLNEQFF; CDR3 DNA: TGTGCCAGTAGTACTCCTAGAGGGGGCTTGCAAAACCCTCTCAATGAGCAGTTCTTC
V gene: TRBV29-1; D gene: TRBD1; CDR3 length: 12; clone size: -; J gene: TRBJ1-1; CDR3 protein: CSARQGATEAFF; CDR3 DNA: TGCAGCGCCAGACAGGGGGCAACTGAAGCTTTCTTT
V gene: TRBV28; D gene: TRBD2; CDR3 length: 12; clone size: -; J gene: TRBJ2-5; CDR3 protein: CAGQRGGETQYF; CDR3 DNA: TGTGCCGGCCAGAGGGGAGGGGAGACCCAGTACTTC
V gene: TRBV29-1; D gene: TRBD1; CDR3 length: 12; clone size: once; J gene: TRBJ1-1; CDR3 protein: CSVNDRAEKAFF; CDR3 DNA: TGCAGCGTGAACGACAGGGCGGAAAAAGCTTTCTTT
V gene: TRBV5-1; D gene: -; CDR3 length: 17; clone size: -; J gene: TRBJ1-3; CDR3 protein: CASSFSTLQGAGNTIYF; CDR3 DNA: TGCGCCAGCAGCTTCTCAACACTACAGGGTGCTGGAAACACCATATATTTT
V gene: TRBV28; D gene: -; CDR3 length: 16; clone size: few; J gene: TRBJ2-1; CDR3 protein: CASSDLRVVTYNEQFF; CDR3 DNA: TGTGCCAGCAGTGACCTCCGGGTAGTCACGTACAATGAGCAGTTCTTC
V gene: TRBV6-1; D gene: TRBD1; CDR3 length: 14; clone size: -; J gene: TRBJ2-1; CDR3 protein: CASSEALGTGEQFF; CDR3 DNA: TGTGCCAGCAGTGAAGCGCTGGGGACAGGGGAGCAGTTCTTC
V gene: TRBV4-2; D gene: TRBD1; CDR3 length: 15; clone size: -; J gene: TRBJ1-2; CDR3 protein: CASSQVQGKGYGYTF; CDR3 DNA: TGTGCCAGCAGCCAAGTACAGGGGAAGGGCTATGGCTACACCTTC
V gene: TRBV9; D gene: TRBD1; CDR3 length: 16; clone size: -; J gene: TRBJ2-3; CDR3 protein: CASSPKGAILADTQYF; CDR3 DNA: TGTGCCAGCAGCCCCAAGGGGGCAATCCTGGCGGATACGCAGTATTTT
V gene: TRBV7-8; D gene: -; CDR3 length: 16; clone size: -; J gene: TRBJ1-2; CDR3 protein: CASSPVGGAPQYGYTF; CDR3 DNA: TGTGCCAGCAGCCCCGTCGGGGGGGCGCCTCAGTATGGCTACACCTTC
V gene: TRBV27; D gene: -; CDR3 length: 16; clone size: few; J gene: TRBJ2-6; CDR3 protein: CASSLSGGSGANVLTF; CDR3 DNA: TGTGCCAGCAGTTTATCCGGGGGCTCTGGGGCCAACGTCCTGACTTTC
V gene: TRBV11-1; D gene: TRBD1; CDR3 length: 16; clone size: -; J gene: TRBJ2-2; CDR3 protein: CASSPGTGSDTGELFF; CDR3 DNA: TGTGCCAGCAGCCCGGGGACAGGCTCCGACACCGGGGAGCTGTTTTTT
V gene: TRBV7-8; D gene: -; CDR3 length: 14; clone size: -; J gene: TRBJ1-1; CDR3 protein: CASSLGSGPEGAFF; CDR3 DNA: TGTGCCAGCAGCTTAGGGTCAGGGCCGGAAGGAGCTTTCTTT
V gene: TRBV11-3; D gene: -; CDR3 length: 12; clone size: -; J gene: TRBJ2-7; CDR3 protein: CASSLLESEQYF; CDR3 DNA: TGTGCCAGCAGCTTACTGGAGTCCGAGCAGTACTTC